What follows are 3 T cell receptor beta chains derived from one specimen sequenced in a study of blood T cell repertoires in COVID-19. Sequencing was performed with immunoSEQ multiplex PCR; in TCRdb, only in-frame clones are kept and a portion is missing. The sample has some 250,000 clones, around three quarters seen once; the top ten hold 3.3%. The material sequenced was peripheral blood. The receptors were gathered from a woman aged 80 or over with acute or convalescent COVID-19.

V gene TRBV15 combines with J gene TRBJ1-3, with D uncertain. Trimming took 5 bases from V and 4 from J, leaving 12 bases between them. Germline CDR1 reads LNHNV; CDR2 reads YYDKDF (reference sequence). The CDR3 runs to 14 residues. For the CDR3, the DNA is TGTGCCACCAGCCTTCCGACTGGGGGAAACACCATATATTTT. Its translation is CATSLPTGGNTIYF.

The V and J genes are TRBV10-3 and TRBJ1-2; 7 bases are a match to TRBD1. The CDR3 is made up of 13 amino acids. Germline loops: CDR1 ENHRY, CDR2 SYGVKD. Trimming cost V 2 bases and J 6 bases; bases outside gene matches: 3. CDR3 sequence reads: CAISERQGNGYTF. DNA for the CDR3: TGTGCCATCAGTGAGAGACAGGGCAATGGCTACACCTTC.

V usage is TRBV5-6 and J usage is TRBJ2-1, with 7 bases lining up with TRBD2. Losses at the gene ends were 2 bases for V and 7 bases for J; bases not matched to a gene: 9. The length of the CDR3 is 15 residues. Germline loops: CDR1 SGHDT, CDR2 YYEEEE. The DNA for the CDR3 is TGTGCCAGCAGCTTAATCGGGGAGGGGCTAAATGAGCAGTTCTTC. As protein: CASSLIGEGLNEQFF.